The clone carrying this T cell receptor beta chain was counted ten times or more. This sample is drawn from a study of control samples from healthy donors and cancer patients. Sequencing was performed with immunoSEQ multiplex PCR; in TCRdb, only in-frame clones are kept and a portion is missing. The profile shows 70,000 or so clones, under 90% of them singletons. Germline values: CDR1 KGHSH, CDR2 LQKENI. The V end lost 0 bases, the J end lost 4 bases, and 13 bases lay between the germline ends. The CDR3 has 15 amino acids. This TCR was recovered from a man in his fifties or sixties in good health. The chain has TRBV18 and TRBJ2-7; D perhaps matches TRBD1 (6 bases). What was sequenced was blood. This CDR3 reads CASSPPAVGGYEQYF. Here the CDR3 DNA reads TGTGCCAGCTCACCACCAGCGGTAGGGGGATACGAGCAGTACTTC.